The text below deals with one TCR beta chain. Its antigen is unidentified. CDR1 is SGHAT and CDR2 is FQNNGV in the germline V gene. V lost 2 bases, J lost 0 bases, and 22 bases lay in between. CDR3 length: 19 amino acids. This record belongs to a study of breast tumors, draining lymph nodes, adjacent tissues. Study-wide findings and caveats: That most tumor T cells come from lymph nodes remained unproven. Compared with lymph nodes, tumors were less diverse; compared with nontumor tissue, more. Compared with basal-like, luminal-like tumors shared significantly more repertoire with nontumor tissue. Most tumor T cells seemingly derive from lymph node, then expand in tumor.

TCRdb used MiXCR to reprocess the multiplex PCR reads, holding one entry per CDR3 protein. The sample has fewer than 25,000 distinct CDR3 sequences; about 64% are singletons. V gene TRBV11-2 combines with J gene TRBJ1-1; tentatively, D is TRBD1 (5 bases). The sequencing input was tumor-adjacent breast tissue. The TCR originated in a female donor with breast cancer. Some clones in this sample may be carry-over from other donors' samples. The CDR3 bases are TGTGCCAGCAGCTTAATGAGGACACGTCCTAGGGAATTGAACACTGAAGCTTTCTTT. It encodes CASSLMRTRPRELNTEAFF.